The sequence of this TCR beta chain was determined in a study of blood T cell repertoires in COVID-19. Study-wide context: Italy, Spain and the United States were the sources of the convalescent and acute COVID-19 samples. Sources were T cells, B-cell-depleted T cells, or PBMCs; the material itself was cDNA or gDNA.

In the original analysis: Counts of nucleated cells, estimated from reference gene primer amplification, were obtained. Assay used: immunoSEQ multiplex PCR; TCRdb lists only in-frame clones, some missing. V and J calls and clone size are as listed in that table; D and trimming were resolved from the DNA. The table lists 200,000 to 250,000 clones, roughly 90% of them singletons, with roughly 2.5% in the top ten. The V segment lost 5 bases and the J segment 1 base; nucleotides outside the gene matches: 5. The CDR3 has 16 residues. Germline V gene sequence: CDR1 SGHAT, CDR2 FQNNGV. This TCR was sampled from a woman aged 55-70 years with acute or convalescent COVID-19. Sequencing input: peripheral blood. V usage is TRBV11-2 and J usage is TRBJ2-3; 11 bases map to TRBD2. The CDR3: CASSLIAGGGTDTQYF. The CDR3 bases are TGTGCCAGCAGCCTCATAGCGGGGGGGGGCACAGATACGCAGTATTTT.